Presented here are 19 T cell receptor beta chains from one specimen sequenced in a study of metastatic and nonmetastatic thyroid tumors. Patients had received no treatment of any kind before thyroid surgery. TCRdb re-called clones from the PCR reads using MiXCR. The sample carries 80,000 to 85,000 clones, around 13% recorded once. Sequencing used tumor tissue. The receptors derive from a female donor with papillary thyroid cancer or a benign thyroid nodule (not recorded which). Some clones in this sample may be carry-over from other donors' samples.

Worth noting for this clone: This may be a read error, as it is one base from a much larger clone. DNA of the CDR3: TGTGCCAGCTCCCCAAGGTCAGACCACTATGGCTACACCTTC. Protein product: CASSPRSDHYGYTF. The chain uses TRBV7-9 and TRBJ1-2; unclear D gene. CDR1 is SEHNR and CDR2 is FQNEAQ in the germline V gene (reference sequence). V was shortened by 8 bases and J by 3 bases, with 16 bases between the two germline ends. This CDR3 comprises 14 residues. Supplemented by reference TRBV7-9 and TRBJ1-2, the full variable domain reads DTGVSQNPRHKITKRGQNVTFRCDPISEHNRLYWYRQTLGQGPEFLTYFQNEAQLEKSRLLSDRFSAERPKGSFSTLEIQRTEQGDSAMYLCASSPRSDHYGYTFGSGTRLTVV.

This clone was seen at least ten times. The chain links TRBV7-2 to TRBJ2-1; 7 bases are a match to TRBD2. Germline-derived CDR1 and CDR2 are SGHTA and FQGNSA. CDR3 length: 12 residues. The V segment lost 5 bases and the J segment 10 bases; nucleotides outside the gene matches: 5. DNA of the CDR3: TGTGCCAGCAGCGGGAGGGGCTCGGAGCAGTTCTTC. Amino acid sequence: CASSGRGSEQFF.

This clone was observed at least ten times. J is TRBJ1-2 and V is TRBV12-3 or TRBV12-4, with 7 bases identical to TRBD1. This CDR3 is built from 11 residues. With 5 bases clipped from V and 8 bases from J, the junction kept 2 bases outside the gene matches. The CDR3 spells CASSRTGGYTF. The DNA for the CDR3 is TGTGCCAGCAGTCGGACAGGCGGCTACACCTTC.

This clone was found many times. This rearrangement joins TRBV6-1 to TRBJ2-3; no definite D call. V dropped 6 bases and J dropped 0 bases, with 10 bases sitting between them. CDR1 is MNHNS and CDR2 is SASEGT in the germline V gene. CDR3 size: 14 residues. The CDR3 loop is CASRGRPSTDTQYF. DNA of the CDR3: TGTGCCAGCAGAGGGCGGCCTAGCACAGATACGCAGTATTTT.

This clone showed up many times. The gene calls are TRBV7-2 and TRBJ2-5; D might be TRBD2 (5 bases). The CDR3 length is 16 residues. With 2 bases removed from V and 5 bases from J, the gap between germline ends came to 18 bases. CDR1 is SGHTA, CDR2 FQGNSA, per germline. CDR3: CASSLFSGQRRETQYF. The CDR3 DNA sequence: TGTGCCAGCAGCTTATTTTCGGGTCAGAGGAGGGAGACCCAGTACTTC.

This clone was picked up many times. J is TRBJ1-3 and V is TRBV19; D gene uncertain. Trimming took 11 bases from V and 2 from J, leaving 16 bases between them. This CDR3 has 14 residues. The germline V gene encodes CDR1 LNHDA and CDR2 SQIVND (reference sequence). CDR3 DNA: TGTGCCTCCCGTTTGTCTGGGCCTGGAAACACCATATATTTT. Translated, it gives CASRLSGPGNTIYF.

This clone has ten or more counts. The chain joins TRBV12-3 or TRBV12-4 to TRBJ2-2; 7 nucleotides match TRBD1. Trimming at V came to 4 bases and at J to 5 bases, leaving 7 bases not matched to a gene. This CDR3 has 15 residues. CDR3 nucleotide sequence: TGTGCCAGCAGTTCACGACAGGGAAGAACCGGGGAGCTGTTTTTT. Amino acids: CASSSRQGRTGELFF.

At least ten counts were recorded for this clone. This rearrangement joins TRBV30 to TRBJ2-3; the match to TRBD2 covers 8 bases. The CDR3 is 16 residues long. V shed 0 bases and J 0 bases; nucleotides not matched to a gene: 5. The V gene's germline CDR1 is GTSNPN and CDR2 SVGIG (reference sequence). CDR3 sequence (DNA): TGTGCCTGGAGTGTGTTAGCGGGAAGAAGCACAGATACGCAGTATTTT. This codes for CAWSVLAGRSTDTQYF.

This clone was detected many times. The sample contains more than one DNA sequence encoding this CDR3. The rearrangement uses TRBV27 and TRBJ2-3, with a weak D call TRBD1 (5 bases). The CDR3 sequence is 14 residues long. Trimming stripped 8 bases from V and 1 base from J, with 13 bases between. Germline V gene lookup returns CDR1 MNHEY and CDR2 SMNVEV (reference sequence). The CDR3 nucleotides are TGTGCCAGCGGCCAGGGATCAGGCACAGATACGCAGTATTTT. It encodes CASGQGSGTDTQYF.

This clone was counted at least ten times. The chain is built from TRBV6-5 and TRBJ2-1, with D possibly being TRBD1 (7 bases). Per germline, CDR1 MNHEY and CDR2 SVGAGI. There are 16 residues in the CDR3. The germline V and J ends were trimmed by 2 bases and 8 bases, with 19 bases remaining between them. CDR3 amino acids: CASSYGGSRGIYEQFF. The DNA for the CDR3 is TGTGCCAGCAGTTACGGGGGGTCCAGGGGGATATATGAGCAGTTCTTC.

A note on this clone: A much bigger clone sits one base away, suggesting this may be a read error. Other DNA variants within this sample encode the same CDR3. The chain combines TRBV7-3 with TRBJ2-1; unclear D gene. V was clipped by 6 bases and J by 3 bases, with 15 bases between them. The CDR3 has 15 amino acids. The germline V gene has CDR1 SGHTA and CDR2 FQGTGA. Here the CDR3 reads CASSLEALGYNEQFF. The CDR3 DNA follows: TGTGCCAGCAGTTTAGAGGCTTTAGGCTACAATGAGCAGTTCTTC.

Comment on this clone: One end of the junction is discordant with germline, which a read error may explain. Other DNA sequences in this sample translate to the same CDR3. V and J are TRBV2 and TRBJ1-1; D is unclear. This CDR3 is built from 11 residues. Per germline, CDR1 SNHLY and CDR2 FYNNEI. The DNA of the CDR3 is TGTGCCAGCAGCGAAGACCGTGAAGCTTTCTTT. This sequence encodes CASSEDREAFF. Using reference TRBV2 and TRBJ1-1 for the parts outside the CDR3, the full variable domain is EPEVTQTPSHQVTQMGQEVILRCVPISNHLYFYWYRQILGQKVEFLVSFYNNEISEKSEIFDDQFSVERPDGSNFTLKIRSTKLEDSAMYFCASSEDREAFFGQGTRLTVV.

The chain links TRBV5-8 to TRBJ2-5; D unclear. V shed 2 bases and J shed 5 bases, with 4 bases lying between them. The CDR3 contains 11 residues. CDR1 and CDR2 (germline): SGHTS, YDEGEE. The CDR3: CASSFPETQYF. Written as DNA, the CDR3 is TGTGCCAGCAGCTTCCCCGAGACCCAGTACTTC.

With respect to this clone: One base away lies a much larger clone, so this may be a sequencing read error. The rearrangement links TRBV12-5 to TRBJ1-1; tentative D call: TRBD1 (5 bases). Looked up from germline, CDR1 is LGHNT and CDR2 is FRNRAP. The length of the CDR3 is 14 residues. Trimming left V 2 bases short and J 3 bases short, with 10 bases between. CDR3: CASGLPGADTEAFF. The DNA for the CDR3 is TGTGCTAGTGGTTTGCCCGGGGCAGACACTGAAGCTTTCTTT. The full variable domain, in which reference TRBV12-5 and TRBJ1-1 provide the parts outside the CDR3, is DARVTQTPRHKVTEMGQEVTMRCQPILGHNTVFWYRQTMMQGLELLAYFRNRAPLDDSGMPKDRFSAEMPDATLATLKIQPSEPRDSAVYFCASGLPGADTEAFFGQGTRLTVV.

Details on this clone: A much larger clone differs from this one at a single base, so this may be a read error. V usage is TRBV7-2 and J usage is TRBJ2-1, with D perhaps matching TRBD1 (6 bases). Germline V lookup: CDR1 SGHTA, CDR2 FQGNSA. The CDR3 spans 16 residues. V was pared by 8 bases and J by 1 base, with 18 bases between. This chain's CDR3 is CASCPAGDLSYNEQFF. The CDR3 nucleotides are TGTGCCAGCTGCCCGGCAGGGGACCTATCCTACAATGAGCAGTTCTTC.

This clone was recorded a few times. This sequence may be a read error, since a much larger clone differs from it by one base. The CDR3 bases are TGTGCCAGCAGTTTAGTCTCTCTCAGTGGCCTTGAAAAACTGTTTTTT. This sequence encodes CASSLVSLSGLEKLFF. The rearrangement uses TRBV12-3 or TRBV12-4 and TRBJ1-4; D uncertain. Trimming removed 1 base from V and 7 bases from J, with 16 bases in between. The CDR3 is made up of 16 amino acids.

The sample holds many counts of this clone. Other nucleotide sequences in the sample specify the same CDR3. The chain carries TRBV7-9 and TRBJ2-4; 7 bases are shared with TRBD2. This CDR3 comprises 15 residues. Germline-derived CDR1 and CDR2 are SEHNR and FQNEAQ (reference sequence). V lost 5 bases, J lost 8 bases, and 12 bases stayed unmatched. CDR3 in amino acids: CASSPSGQGGDIQYF. CDR3 nucleotide sequence: TGTGCCAGCAGCCCCTCTGGGCAGGGAGGGGACATTCAGTACTTC.

In its sample, this clone was seen many times. The rearrangement joins TRBV20-1 to TRBJ2-3; possibly TRBD2 for D (6 bases). Trimming stripped 5 bases from V and 5 bases from J, with 14 bases between. The CDR3 extends over 13 amino acids. Germline V gives CDR1 DFQATT, CDR2 SNEGSKA (reference sequence). The CDR3 DNA reads as TGCAGTGCTGGGGAGGTAGCCAGAGATACGCAGTATTTT. Translated: CSAGEVARDTQYF.

This clone was seen many times. The CDR3 here is CSVDGVEGRTNNEQFF. The CDR3 DNA is TGCAGCGTTGACGGAGTTGAGGGCCGAACTAACAATGAGCAGTTCTTC. V gene TRBV29-1 combines with J gene TRBJ2-1, with a tentative D call TRBD2 (5 bases). Trimming removed 3 bases at V and 5 bases at J, with 20 bases between. The CDR3 runs 16 residues. Per the germline V gene, CDR1 is SQVTM and CDR2 is ANQGSEA.